The clone carrying this T cell receptor beta chain has more than one count but fewer than ten. The data were obtained in a study of blood T cell repertoires in COVID-19. About the study: From T cells, B-cell-depleted T cells, or PBMCs came the material, which was cDNA or gDNA.

Original processing methods: Quantification of nucleated cells was approximated via reference gene primer amplification. Sequenced by immunoSEQ multiplex PCR; TCRdb stores in-frame clones only, minus some. Clone size and the V and J calls come from that table; the DNA yielded D and trimming. The sample has over 55,000 clones; more than 70% are singletons. The ends lost 2 bases at V and 6 bases at J; junction bases unmatched: 8. This CDR3 contains 15 residues. Germline assignment: CDR1 MNHEY and CDR2 SVGAGI. Sequenced input: peripheral blood. The receptor was isolated from a man aged 50-60 years with active COVID-19. V is TRBV6-5 and J is TRBJ2-7; the match to TRBD1 covers 9 bases. As DNA, the CDR3 is TGTGCCAGCAGTTACACACAGGGGGCGCGAGGCGAGCAGTACTTC. Translating gives CASSYTQGARGEQYF.